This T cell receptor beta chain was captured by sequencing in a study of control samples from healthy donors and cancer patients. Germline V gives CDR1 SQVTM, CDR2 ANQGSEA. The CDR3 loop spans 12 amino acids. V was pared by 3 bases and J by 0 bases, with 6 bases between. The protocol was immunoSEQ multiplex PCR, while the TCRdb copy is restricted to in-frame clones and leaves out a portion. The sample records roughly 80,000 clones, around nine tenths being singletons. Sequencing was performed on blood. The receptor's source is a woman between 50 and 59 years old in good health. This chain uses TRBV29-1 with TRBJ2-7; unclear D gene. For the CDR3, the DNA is TGCAGCGTTGAGACTCTCTCCTACGAGCAGTACTTC. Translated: CSVETLSYEQYF.